These 24 T cell receptor beta chains came from one sample sequenced in a study of cytomegalovirus exposure and HLA in healthy donors. Libraries were prepared by immunoSEQ multiplex PCR; TCRdb keeps only in-frame clonotypes and omits some of them. The sample comprises 55,000 to 75,000 clones, 85% to 95% of which are singletons, and roughly 7.3% rests with the top ten. Source material: PBMCs. The receptors come from a woman under 30 in good health and CMV-seropositive.

Only one count was recorded for this clone. J is TRBJ2-7 and V is TRBV4-2; 13 bases agree with TRBD2. Looked up from germline, CDR1 is LGHNA and CDR2 is YNFKEQ. The CDR3 covers 17 residues. V was pared by 1 base and J by 5 bases, with 8 bases of the junction left unmatched. CDR3 protein: CASSQGGLAGVSNEQYF. The CDR3 coding sequence is TGTGCCAGCAGCCAAGGAGGACTAGCGGGAGTTTCCAACGAGCAGTACTTC.

The genes are TRBV28 and TRBJ2-7, with TRBD1 matching 7 bases. Germline V lookup: CDR1 MDHEN, CDR2 SYDVKM. V shed 6 bases, J shed 6 bases, and the junction held 17 bases outside the gene matches. The length of the CDR3 is 16 residues. CDR3 loop: CASSSPGQLNRGEQYF. The CDR3 DNA is TGTGCCAGCAGCAGTCCGGGACAGCTTAATCGGGGCGAGCAGTACTTC.

This clone came up a few times. V is TRBV19 and J is TRBJ1-6; 11 positions match TRBD1. Germline CDR1 is LNHDA and CDR2 is SQIVND (reference sequence). Losses at the gene ends were 9 bases for V and 10 bases for J; bases not matched to a gene: 8. CDR3 length: 14 residues. CDR3 nucleotides: TGTGCCAGCAAGCGGACAGGGGGCGAATCACCCCTCCACTTT. It specifies CASKRTGGESPLHF.

J is TRBJ1-2 and V is TRBV29-1; TRBD1 agrees at 11 bases. CDR1 and CDR2 from the germline V gene are SQVTM and ANQGSEA. The CDR3 length is 15 residues. Losses at the gene ends were 2 bases for V and 7 bases for J; bases not matched to a gene: 9. The CDR3, as DNA: TGCAGCGTTGAATTTGGACAGGGGGCGATCGGTGGCTACACCTTC. Translation gives CSVEFGQGAIGGYTF.

The V call is TRBV28, the J call TRBJ2-7; 8 bases align to TRBD1. V dropped 5 bases and J dropped 3; count of bases not matched to a gene: 9. The CDR3 contains 15 residues. Germline-derived CDR1 and CDR2 are MDHEN and SYDVKM. CDR3 residues: CASSGGQGVIYEQYF. The CDR3 DNA is TGTGCCAGCAGTGGAGGACAGGGAGTAATCTACGAGCAGTACTTC. The full variable domain, in which reference TRBV28 and TRBJ2-7 provide the parts outside the CDR3, is DVKVTQSSRYLVKRTGEKVFLECVQDMDHENMFWYRQDPGLGLRLIYFSYDVKMKEKGDIPEGYSVSREKKERFSLILESASTNQTSMYLCASSGGQGVIYEQYFGPGTRLTVT.

This clone appeared once. This sequence joins TRBV28 and TRBJ1-2; possible D gene TRBD1, 5 bases. V was shortened by 6 bases and J by 8 bases, with 13 bases between the two germline ends. The CDR3 loop spans 12 amino acids. Looked up from germline, CDR1 is MDHEN and CDR2 is SYDVKM. CDR3 nucleotide sequence: TGTGCCAGCAGAGGGCAGGGAAGGGGCTACACCTTC. Translation gives CASRGQGRGYTF.

The chain couples TRBV7-2 to TRBJ1-1; 9 bases map to TRBD1. V gave up 5 bases and J gave up 5 bases; unmatched junction bases: 9. CDR3 size: 15 residues. Per germline, CDR1 SGHTA and CDR2 FQGNSA. The CDR3 nucleotides are TGTGCCAGCAGCACCCGGACAGGGGTCGGGACTGAAGCTTTCTTT. This translates into CASSTRTGVGTEAFF.

The chain recombines TRBV7-9 with TRBJ2-1; a weak D match, TRBD2 (6 bases). Between the trimmed V and J ends, which lost 5 bases and 5 bases, there was a span of 13 bases. CDR3 size: 14 residues. Germline CDR1 and CDR2: SEHNR and FQNEAQ (reference sequence). CDR3 sequence: CASSRLGGNNEQFF. The CDR3 nucleotides read TGTGCCAGCAGCCGGCTTGGGGGGAACAATGAGCAGTTCTTC.

This chain joins TRBV6-4 and TRBJ2-7; TRBD2 is a possible D gene (5 bases). Trimming cost V 2 bases and J 3 bases, with 26 bases left between them. This CDR3 contains 19 residues. Germline V gives CDR1 MRHNA, CDR2 SNTAGT. CDR3 residues: CASSDPSARGPIVLYEQYF. CDR3 bases: TGTGCCAGCAGTGACCCCTCAGCCCGAGGGCCGATAGTCCTCTACGAGCAGTACTTC.

This sequence joins TRBV5-1 and TRBJ2-2; 8 nucleotides agree with TRBD2. The CDR3 is 18 residues long. Germline lookup yields CDR1 SGHRS and CDR2 YFSETQ. V gave up 3 bases and J gave up 5 bases; unmatched junction bases: 15. CDR3 region: CASSSENSGATGTGELFF. In DNA, the CDR3 is TGCGCCAGCAGCTCCGAAAATAGCGGGGCTACCGGAACCGGGGAGCTGTTTTTT. Using reference TRBV5-1 and TRBJ2-2 for the parts outside the CDR3, the full variable domain is KAGVTQTPRYLIKTRGQQVTLSCSPISGHRSVSWYQQTPGQGLQFLFEYFSETQRNKGNFPGRFSGRQFSNSRSEMNVSTLELGDSALYLCASSSENSGATGTGELFFGEGSRLTVL.

The chain links TRBV10-3 to TRBJ2-3; D ambiguous. Germline loops: CDR1 ENHRY, CDR2 SYGVKD. The CDR3 runs 12 residues. With 2 bases removed from V and 9 bases from J, the gap between germline ends came to 9 bases. The CDR3 DNA sequence: TGTGCCATCAGTGAGCGGTCCTACACGCAGTATTTT. Its translation is CAISERSYTQYF.

The gene calls are TRBV9 and TRBJ2-5, with TRBD2 identical over 16 bases. Losses at the gene ends were 4 bases for V and 5 bases for J; bases not matched to a gene: 5. Looked up from germline, CDR1 is SGDLS and CDR2 is YYNGEE. This CDR3 has 16 residues. CDR3 region: CASSKGTSGRGETQYF. The CDR3 nucleotides read TGTGCCAGCAGCAAGGGGACTAGCGGGAGGGGGGAGACCCAGTACTTC. Variable domain in full (rest from reference TRBV9 and TRBJ2-5): DSGVTQTPKHLITATGQRVTLRCSPRSGDLSVYWYQQSLDQGLQFLIQYYNGEERAKGNILERFSAQQFPDLHSELNLSSLELGDSALYFCASSKGTSGRGETQYFGPGTRLLVL.

This chain uses TRBV28 with TRBJ2-5; D might be TRBD2 (7 bases). This CDR3 has 13 residues. Deletions cut 7 bases from V and 4 bases from J, with 13 bases between. Germline CDR1 and CDR2: MDHEN and SYDVKM. The CDR3 DNA follows: TGTGCCAGCAAAAGGGGGGGGACAGAGACCCAGTACTTC. Translated: CASKRGGTETQYF.

The chain couples TRBV7-9 to TRBJ2-1; D may be TRBD2 (5 bases). Trimming removed 5 bases at V and 8 bases at J, with 25 bases between. The CDR3 loop spans 17 amino acids. Germline V gives CDR1 SEHNR, CDR2 FQNEAQ (reference sequence). The DNA of the CDR3 is TGTGCCAGCAGCCAAAGGATTGGACTCGTAAGGAGCGATGAGCAGTTCTTC. Its translation: CASSQRIGLVRSDEQFF. The entire variable domain, with the rest obtained from reference TRBV7-9 and TRBJ2-1, is as follows: DTGVSQNPRHKITKRGQNVTFRCDPISEHNRLYWYRQTLGQGPEFLTYFQNEAQLEKSRLLSDRFSAERPKGSFSTLEIQRTEQGDSAMYLCASSQRIGLVRSDEQFFGPGTRLTVL.

The rearrangement links TRBV6-1 to TRBJ2-7; maybe TRBD2 (5 bases). Germline lookup yields CDR1 MNHNS and CDR2 SASEGT. V was clipped by 2 bases and J by 3 bases, with 8 bases between them. This CDR3 contains 13 residues. The CDR3 region has the DNA TGTGCCAGCAGTGAAATAGGAGGCTACGAGCAGTACTTC. It specifies CASSEIGGYEQYF.

The chain recombines TRBV28 with TRBJ1-5, with D possibly being TRBD1 (5 bases). The CDR3 loop spans 14 amino acids. Germline V lookup: CDR1 MDHEN, CDR2 SYDVKM. V dropped 6 bases and J dropped 5 bases, with 14 bases sitting between them. CDR3 coding DNA: TGTGCCAGCAGCCCACAGGTCCGCTATCAGCCCCAGCATTTT. Residues: CASSPQVRYQPQHF.

The chain carries TRBV5-6 and TRBJ1-5; 7 nucleotides match TRBD1. V shed 3 bases, J shed 4 bases, and the junction held 13 bases outside the gene matches. Germline V gives CDR1 SGHDT, CDR2 YYEEEE. This CDR3 comprises 17 residues. In DNA form, the CDR3 reads TGTGCCAGCAGCTCACAGGGGCAACCTTGGGGAAATCAGCCCCAGCATTTT. Translating gives CASSSQGQPWGNQPQHF.

A single count supports this clone. The CDR3 spells CASSLSTGDHGYTF. The CDR3 nucleotides are TGTGCCAGCAGCTTATCGACAGGGGACCATGGCTACACCTTC. The chain links TRBV7-9 to TRBJ1-2, with 8 bases aligning to TRBD1. With V trimmed by 2 bases and J by 6 bases, 5 bases remained unmatched. In germline, CDR1 is SEHNR, CDR2 FQNEAQ (reference sequence). The CDR3 extends over 14 amino acids. Full variable domain (outside the CDR3, taken from reference TRBV7-9 and TRBJ1-2): DTGVSQNPRHKITKRGQNVTFRCDPISEHNRLYWYRQTLGQGPEFLTYFQNEAQLEKSRLLSDRFSAERPKGSFSTLEIQRTEQGDSAMYLCASSLSTGDHGYTFGSGTRLTVV.

Notes on this clone: Additional DNA sequences in this sample encode the identical CDR3. This sequence joins TRBV14 and TRBJ2-1; D remains unclear. This CDR3 comprises 13 residues. Deletions cut 2 bases from V and 8 bases from J, with 10 bases between. The germline V gene has CDR1 SGHDN and CDR2 FVKESK. CDR3 in DNA: TGTGCCAGCAGCCAAAGTAGAGGCTATGAGCAGTTCTTC. Its translation: CASSQSRGYEQFF.

The rearrangement links TRBV7-9 to TRBJ2-3, with no clear D. CDR3 length: 12 residues. CDR1 and CDR2 from the germline V gene are SEHNR and FQNEAQ (reference sequence). Trimming took off 11 bases at V and 2 bases at J, with 11 bases between the two ends. The CDR3 loop reads CAAAENTDTQYF. CDR3 DNA sequence: TGTGCCGCGGCGGAGAACACAGATACGCAGTATTTT.

This clone was recorded once. V gene TRBV15 combines with J gene TRBJ2-2; TRBD1 agrees at 8 bases. Germline loops: CDR1 LNHNV, CDR2 YYDKDF (reference sequence). After removal of 0 bases from V and 3 bases from J, the junction contained 9 bases not matched to a gene. This CDR3 has 18 residues. DNA of the CDR3: TGTGCCACCAGCAGAGATTATTCGGACAGGGCTTACACCGGGGAGCTGTTTTTT. The encoded protein is CATSRDYSDRAYTGELFF.

This clone was detected only once. This chain joins TRBV5-1 and TRBJ2-1; TRBD2 agrees at 12 bases. V trimming: 4 bases; J trimming: 4 bases; junction bases outside the gene matches: 3. The CDR3 is made up of 15 amino acids. Germline V gene lookup returns CDR1 SGHRS and CDR2 YFSETQ. CDR3: CASSEGTSGYNEQFF. CDR3 DNA sequence: TGCGCCAGCAGCGAGGGGACTAGCGGGTACAATGAGCAGTTCTTC.

The chain carries TRBV4-2 and TRBJ2-1, with 8 positions matching TRBD2. Losses at the gene ends were 3 bases for V and 5 bases for J; bases not matched to a gene: 6. The germline CDR1 and CDR2 sequences are LGHNA and YNFKEQ. The CDR3 runs 15 residues. CDR3 sequence (DNA): TGTGCCAGCAGCCATTTGTTAGCGGGGAACAATGAGCAGTTCTTC. Protein product: CASSHLLAGNNEQFF.

The table lists this clone with a count of one. This chain uses TRBV30 with TRBJ2-7, with 11 bases lining up with TRBD1. V was pared by 4 bases and J by 2 bases, with 7 bases of the junction left unmatched. Per the germline V gene, CDR1 is GTSNPN and CDR2 is SVGIG (reference sequence). This CDR3 comprises 15 residues. The CDR3 region is CAWNPDRGPAYEQYF. The CDR3 bases are TGTGCCTGGAACCCGGACAGGGGGCCTGCCTACGAGCAGTACTTC.